The 5 T cell receptor beta chains below were found in one sample sequenced in a study of identical twins. TCRdb re-derived calls from the 5' RACE reads in MiXCR, one entry per CDR3 protein. The sample includes 350,000 to 400,000 distinct CDR3 sequences, approximately 10% of them seen just once. What was sequenced was naive T cells sorted from blood. These receptor sequences come from a woman in her forties or fifties in good health.

This clonotype has at least ten counts. The chain couples TRBV6-4 to TRBJ2-2, with 7 bases lining up with TRBD2. The CDR3 sequence is 16 residues long. Germline assignment: CDR1 MRHNA and CDR2 SNTAGT. V lost 4 bases, J lost 4 bases, and 9 bases stayed unmatched. CDR3 protein: CASSATGGGGTGELFF. The CDR3 nucleotides read TGTGCCAGCAGTGCCACCGGCGGCGGGGGCACCGGGGAGCTGTTTTTT.

The chain is built from TRBV11-2 and TRBJ2-5, with D hard to call. The germline V gene encodes CDR1 SGHAT and CDR2 FQNNGV. This CDR3 has 14 amino acids. Trimming shortened V by 4 bases and J by 4 bases, and 13 bases separated the two germline ends. In nucleotides, the CDR3 is TGTGCCAGCAGCTACTTAGGGTCGGGAGAGACCCAGTACTTC. Translation gives CASSYLGSGETQYF.

V usage is TRBV4-1 and J usage is TRBJ2-3, with 7 positions matching TRBD2. The CDR3 extends over 15 amino acids. CDR1 and CDR2 (germline): MGHRA, YSYEKL. With 5 bases clipped from V and 4 bases from J, the junction kept 9 bases outside the gene matches. The CDR3 DNA is TGCGCCAGCAGCTACACGACTAGCCACGCAGATACGCAGTATTTT. Translating it yields CASSYTTSHADTQYF.

The chain combines TRBV20-1 with TRBJ2-3; D assignment may be TRBD1 or TRBD2 (5 bases each). The CDR3 runs 17 residues. Germline V gene sequence: CDR1 DFQATT, CDR2 SNEGSKA (reference sequence). V lost 5 bases to trimming and J lost 5 bases, with 26 bases between them. The CDR3 is CSALSGPRKNPKDTQYF. As DNA, the CDR3 is TGCAGTGCTTTATCGGGACCTCGAAAAAACCCAAAAGATACGCAGTATTTT.

The V gene is TRBV15, the J gene TRBJ2-3; 9 bases line up with TRBD2. Germline V gives CDR1 LNHNV, CDR2 YYDKDF (reference sequence). The length of the CDR3 is 15 residues. The V gene end was trimmed by 0 bases and the J gene end by 14 bases; junction bases not matched to a gene: 12. CDR3 coding DNA: TGTGCCACCAGCAGAGACATAGCGGGAGCAGGGTTTCTGTATTTT. Translated, it gives CATSRDIAGAGFLYF.